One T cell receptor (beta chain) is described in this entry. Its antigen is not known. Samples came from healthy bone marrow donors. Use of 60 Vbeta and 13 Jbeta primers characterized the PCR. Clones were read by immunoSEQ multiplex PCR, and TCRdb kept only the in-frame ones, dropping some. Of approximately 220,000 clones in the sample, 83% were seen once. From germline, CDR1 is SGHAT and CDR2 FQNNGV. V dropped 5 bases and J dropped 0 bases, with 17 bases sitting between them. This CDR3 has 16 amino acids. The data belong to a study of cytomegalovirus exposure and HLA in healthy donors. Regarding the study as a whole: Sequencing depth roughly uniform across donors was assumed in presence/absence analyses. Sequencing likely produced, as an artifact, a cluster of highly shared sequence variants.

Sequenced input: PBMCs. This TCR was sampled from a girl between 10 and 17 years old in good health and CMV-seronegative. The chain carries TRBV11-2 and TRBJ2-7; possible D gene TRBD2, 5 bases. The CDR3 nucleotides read TGTGCCAGCAGCCAATCTACGGCGGGTGCCTCCTACGAGCAGTACTTC. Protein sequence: CASSQSTAGASYEQYF.